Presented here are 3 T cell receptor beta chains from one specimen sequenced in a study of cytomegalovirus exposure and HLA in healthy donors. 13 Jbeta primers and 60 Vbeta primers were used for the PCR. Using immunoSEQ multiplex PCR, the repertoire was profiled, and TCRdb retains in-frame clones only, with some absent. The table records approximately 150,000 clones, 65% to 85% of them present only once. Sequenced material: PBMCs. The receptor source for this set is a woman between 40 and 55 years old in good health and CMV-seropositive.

CDR3 in amino acids: CASSPLAALTDTQYF. The DNA for the CDR3 is TGTGCCAGCAGTCCGCTAGCGGCCCTCACAGATACGCAGTATTTT. This chain uses TRBV6-1 with TRBJ2-3, with TRBD2 identical over 7 bases. From germline, CDR1 is MNHNS and CDR2 SASEGT. J was trimmed by 2 bases and V by 5 bases; bases with no gene match: 7. The CDR3 contains 15 residues.

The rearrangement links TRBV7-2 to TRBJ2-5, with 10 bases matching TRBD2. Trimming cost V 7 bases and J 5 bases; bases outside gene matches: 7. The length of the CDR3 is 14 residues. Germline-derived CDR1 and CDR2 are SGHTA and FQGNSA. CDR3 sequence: CASTSGGAMETQYF. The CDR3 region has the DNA TGTGCCAGCACCAGCGGGGGGGCCATGGAGACCCAGTACTTC.

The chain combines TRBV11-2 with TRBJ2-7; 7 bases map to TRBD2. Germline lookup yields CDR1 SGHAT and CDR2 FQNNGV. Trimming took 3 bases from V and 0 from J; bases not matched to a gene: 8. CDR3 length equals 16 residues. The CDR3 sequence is CASSFDSSGTSYEQYF. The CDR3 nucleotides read TGTGCCAGCAGCTTTGACTCTAGCGGAACCTCCTACGAGCAGTACTTC.